The 25 T cell receptor beta chains below all came from one sample that was sequenced in a study of beta chain features in type 1 diabetes. Every isolated RNA sample was fully reverse transcribed, so sequencing captured expressed TCRB transcripts. Sequencing was performed with immunoSEQ multiplex PCR; in TCRdb, only in-frame clones are kept and a portion is missing. The sample includes 250,000 to 400,000 clones, roughly 15% of them seen just once. Sequencing was done on a sample of central memory CD4+ T cells from blood. These receptors were obtained from a man between 25 and 39 years old in good health.

This clone was seen ten or more times. This chain links TRBV5-1 with TRBJ2-1; D could derive from TRBD1 or TRBD2 (6 bases each). CDR1 and CDR2 from the germline V gene are SGHRS and YFSETQ. The CDR3 has 15 residues. The ends were cut back, 3 bases at V and 5 bases at J, with 15 bases in the middle. Written as DNA, the CDR3 is TGCGCCAGCAGCTCACAGGGACTGTCCAACAATGAGCAGTTCTTC. Translated: CASSSQGLSNNEQFF.

This chain connects TRBV7-2 to TRBJ1-2; D call uncertain. V was trimmed by 5 bases and J by 6 bases, leaving 7 bases between them. The CDR3 has 11 residues. Germline loops: CDR1 SGHTA, CDR2 FQGNSA. CDR3 protein: CASSQRDGYTF. The CDR3 nucleotides are TGTGCCAGCAGCCAGCGGGATGGCTACACCTTC.

The rearrangement links TRBV9 to TRBJ1-1; TRBD1 might be the D (6 bases). Trimming cost V 0 bases and J 7 bases, with 19 bases left between them. The CDR3 has 16 amino acids. Looked up from germline, CDR1 is SGDLS and CDR2 is YYNGEE. The CDR3 protein is CASSVVPLGGQSEAFF. CDR3 bases: TGTGCCAGCAGCGTAGTACCCCTCGGGGGGCAGAGTGAAGCTTTCTTT.

This clone was seen only a few times. The chain combines TRBV7-8 with TRBJ1-5; 10 bases line up with TRBD1. V shed 7 bases and J 4 bases; nucleotides not matched to a gene: 4. Germline assignment: CDR1 SGHVS and CDR2 FQNEAQ. CDR3 length: 14 amino acids. DNA for the CDR3: TGTGCCAGCACCGGGGACAGGGGTAATCAGCCCCAGCATTTT. This gives the protein CASTGDRGNQPQHF. Together with reference TRBV7-8 and TRBJ1-5, the CDR3 gives the full variable domain: GAGVSQSPRYKVAKRGQDVALRCDPISGHVSLFWYQQALGQGPEFLTYFQNEAQLDKSGLPSDRFFAERPEGSVSTLKIQRTQQEDSAVYLCASTGDRGNQPQHFGDGTRLSIL.

This chain uses TRBV6-6 with TRBJ2-7; 7 nucleotides align to TRBD2. Trimming at V came to 5 bases and at J to 4 bases, leaving 11 bases not matched to a gene. Germline values: CDR1 MNHNY, CDR2 SVGAGI (reference sequence). The CDR3 is made up of 15 amino acids. The chain's CDR3 is CASSTTSRGRYEQYV. In DNA form, the CDR3 reads TGTGCCAGCAGTACCACTAGCCGCGGGAGATACGAGCAGTACGTC.

This clone was counted only a few times. This chain uses TRBV2 with TRBJ1-4; D is unresolved. Germline CDR1 SNHLY, CDR2 FYNNEI. Trimming stripped 1 base from V and 8 bases from J, with 8 bases between. The CDR3 sequence is 13 residues long. DNA for the CDR3: TGTGCCAGCAGTGAAGGGGTAGCAGAAAAACTGTTTTTT. Protein product: CASSEGVAEKLFF.

This clone appeared a few times. V gene TRBV5-4 combines with J gene TRBJ2-7; D is unclear. The V gene's germline CDR1 is SGHNT and CDR2 YYREEE (reference sequence). The CDR3 runs to 12 residues. V gave up 1 base and J gave up 2 bases, with 4 bases separating them. As DNA, the CDR3 is TGTGCCAGCAGCTTGTCTACCTACGAGCAGTACGTC. This sequence encodes CASSLSTYEQYV.

The chain carries TRBV2 and TRBJ2-2; D not resolved. V lost 9 bases, J lost 0 bases, and 11 bases lay in between. CDR1 and CDR2 from the germline V gene are SNHLY and FYNNEI. The CDR3 spans 14 residues. The CDR3 protein is CASLKGSNTGELFF. CDR3 in DNA: TGTGCCAGTTTAAAGGGTTCGAACACCGGGGAGCTGTTTTTT.

This clone came up a few times. The J gene is TRBJ2-1, the V gene TRBV29-1; either TRBD1 or TRBD2 may fit D (6 bases each). CDR1 is SQVTM, CDR2 ANQGSEA, per germline. The CDR3 runs 14 residues. Between the trimmed V and J ends, which lost 3 bases and 3 bases, there was a span of 12 bases. Here the CDR3 reads CSVDTGAHYNEQFF. DNA for the CDR3: TGCAGCGTTGATACGGGGGCCCACTACAATGAGCAGTTCTTC.

This clone was observed a few times. This chain's CDR3 is CASSQGDTGYTF. DNA for the CDR3: TGTGCCAGCAGCCAAGGGGATACTGGCTACACCTTC. V usage is TRBV5-4 and J usage is TRBJ1-2; a weak D match, TRBD1 (5 bases). Germline assignment: CDR1 SGHNT and CDR2 YYREEE (reference sequence). Trimming took off 4 bases at V and 7 bases at J, with 11 bases between the two ends. This CDR3 is 12 amino acids long.

This clone has just a few counts. The J gene is TRBJ2-3, the V gene TRBV29-1; possibly TRBD2 for D (5 bases). Per the germline V gene, CDR1 is SQVTM and CDR2 is ANQGSEA. Deletions cut 4 bases from V and 6 bases from J, with 17 bases between. The CDR3 length is 14 residues. For the CDR3, the DNA is TGCAGCGTTGGGAGGTCTGAGCAATGGGATACGCAGTATTTT. Protein sequence: CSVGRSEQWDTQYF.

Only a few counts were recorded for this clone. The chain has TRBV5-4 and TRBJ1-1; TRBD1 agrees at 8 bases. V lost 4 bases to trimming and J lost 0 bases; unmatched junction nucleotides: 5. CDR3 length: 15 residues. CDR1 and CDR2 from the germline V gene are SGHNT and YYREEE (reference sequence). The CDR3 DNA sequence: TGTGCCAGCAGCCTCGGACAGGGCATGAACACTGAAGCTTTCTTT. Translating gives CASSLGQGMNTEAFF.

The chain uses TRBV30 and TRBJ1-4; tentative D call: TRBD1 (5 bases). Germline CDR1 reads GTSNPN; CDR2 reads SVGIG (reference sequence). CDR3 size: 12 residues. Trimming shortened V by 7 bases and J by 5 bases, and 11 bases separated the two germline ends. For the CDR3, the DNA is TGTGCCTCGACAGTAGTGAATGAAAAACTGTTTTTT. Its translation is CASTVVNEKLFF. The full variable domain, completed using reference TRBV30 and TRBJ1-4, is SQTIHQWPATLVQPVGSPLSLECTVEGTSNPNLYWYRQAAGRGLQLLFYSVGIGQISSEVPQNLSASRPQDRQFILSSKKLLLSDSGFYLCASTVVNEKLFFGSGTQLSVL.

The chain links TRBV7-2 to TRBJ1-1; a weak D match, TRBD1 (5 bases). This CDR3 comprises 15 residues. Between the trimmed V and J ends, which lost 4 bases and 3 bases, there was a span of 15 bases. The germline gives CDR1 SGHTA, CDR2 FQGNSA. CDR3 nucleotides: TGTGCCAGCAGCTGGGGGTGGAATGGGGACACTGAAGCTTTCTTT. Its translation is CASSWGWNGDTEAFF. The full variable domain, completed using reference TRBV7-2 and TRBJ1-1, is GAGVSQSPSNKVTEKGKDVELRCDPISGHTALYWYRQSLGQGLEFLIYFQGNSAPDKSGLPSDRFSAERTGGSVSTLTIQRTQQEDSAVYLCASSWGWNGDTEAFFGQGTRLTVV.

This chain uses TRBV6-4 with TRBJ2-1; 7 bases line up with TRBD1. Germline V gene lookup returns CDR1 MRHNA and CDR2 SNTAGT. The CDR3 runs 15 residues. The V and J ends lost 3 bases and 4 bases, in that order; junction bases with no gene match: 6. For the CDR3, the DNA is TGTGCCAGCAGTGAACGGGACAGAAGATACAATGAGCAGTTCTTC. It codes for CASSERDRRYNEQFF.

The sample holds a few counts of this clone. The V call is TRBV7-6, the J call TRBJ1-3; no firm D call. In germline, CDR1 is SGHVS, CDR2 FNYEAQ. The CDR3 has 16 residues. V lost 5 bases, J lost 2 bases, and 16 bases lay in between. The CDR3 DNA reads as TGTGCCAGCAGCCGAGCCGAGGTCCTGGCTGGAAACACCATATATTTT. Its translation: CASSRAEVLAGNTIYF.

This clone came up a few times. The rearrangement links TRBV7-9 to TRBJ2-3; D is perhaps TRBD1 (8 bases). Germline CDR1 SEHNR, CDR2 FQNEAQ (reference sequence). The V gene lost 5 bases and the J gene lost 5 bases, with 20 bases spanning the gap. This CDR3 contains 16 residues. In nucleotides, the CDR3 is TGTGCCAGCAGCCCAGGGAGGGACAGGCGGGGAGATACGCAGTATTTT. As protein: CASSPGRDRRGDTQYF.

The chain links TRBV6-5 to TRBJ2-1, with D unclear. Per the germline V gene, CDR1 is MNHEY and CDR2 is SVGAGI. The CDR3 totals 11 residues. The V end lost 6 bases, the J end lost 7 bases, and 7 bases lay between the germline ends. The CDR3 DNA reads TGTGCCAGCAGCCACCCGAATGAGCAGTTCTTC. It translates to CASSHPNEQFF.

The rearrangement uses TRBV19 and TRBJ2-4; a possible D gene is TRBD1 (6 bases). Germline lookup yields CDR1 LNHDA and CDR2 SQIVND (reference sequence). The CDR3 has 14 amino acids. Deletions cut 9 bases from V and 3 bases from J, with 15 bases between. The CDR3 protein is CASRATGFKNIQYF. CDR3 in DNA: TGTGCCAGCCGGGCCACAGGGTTCAAAAACATTCAGTACTTC. Using reference TRBV19 and TRBJ2-4 for the parts outside the CDR3, the full variable domain is DGGITQSPKYLFRKEGQNVTLSCEQNLNHDAMYWYRQDPGQGLRLIYYSQIVNDFQKGDIAEGYSVSREKKESFPLTVTSAQKNPTAFYLCASRATGFKNIQYFGAGTRLSVL.

This clone showed up just a few times. The chain combines TRBV6-1 with TRBJ2-3, with D possibly being TRBD2 (6 bases). V lost 8 bases, J lost 3 bases, and 12 bases lay in between. The CDR3 consists of 13 residues. The germline CDR1 and CDR2 sequences are MNHNS and SASEGT. CDR3 sequence reads: CASRRRATDTQYF. The CDR3 region has the DNA TGTGCCAGCCGGAGGAGGGCGACAGATACGCAGTATTTT.

The rearrangement joins TRBV5-5 to TRBJ2-5; the D is unclear. The germline V gene has CDR1 SGHKS and CDR2 YYEKEE (reference sequence). The CDR3 is 12 amino acids. V was clipped by 2 bases and J by 4 bases, with 6 bases between them. The CDR3 loop is CASSFRPETQYF. CDR3 in DNA: TGTGCCAGCAGCTTTCGTCCAGAGACCCAGTACTTC.

This clone was seen a few times. The chain links TRBV7-2 to TRBJ2-7; no reliable D call. Trimming took off 2 bases at V and 6 bases at J, with 5 bases between the two ends. The CDR3 has 11 residues. Germline values: CDR1 SGHTA, CDR2 FQGNSA. In DNA, the CDR3 is TGTGCCAGCAGCTTATCCGTCGAGCAGTACTTC. Translating gives CASSLSVEQYF.

V is TRBV6-1 and J is TRBJ2-7; 7 bases map to TRBD2. The CDR3 extends over 17 amino acids. With 0 bases clipped from V and 2 bases from J, the junction kept 10 bases outside the gene matches. Germline lookup yields CDR1 MNHNS and CDR2 SASEGT. CDR3 in DNA: TGTGCCAGCAGTGAAGCCCGGGGGGTGGCGGAAGCCTACGAGCAGTACGTC. It encodes CASSEARGVAEAYEQYV.

This clone was detected a few times. The chain employs TRBV18 and TRBJ2-7, with 11 nucleotides matching TRBD2. Germline trimming cut 2 bases from V and 2 bases from J; bases unmatched to any gene: 5. This CDR3 is 16 amino acids long. Germline lookup yields CDR1 KGHSH and CDR2 LQKENI. The CDR3 loop is CASSPGIAGGTYEQYV. The CDR3 nucleotides read TGTGCCAGCTCACCAGGTATAGCGGGAGGGACCTACGAGCAGTACGTC.

V usage is TRBV2 and J usage is TRBJ1-1, with 7 positions matching TRBD1. V shed 8 bases and J 6 bases; nucleotides not matched to a gene: 15. CDR1 and CDR2 from the germline V gene are SNHLY and FYNNEI. The CDR3 has 15 residues. CDR3 DNA sequence: TGTGCCAGCTCTCCCACTGCAGGGGGTTTCGCTGAAGCTTTCTTT. This codes for CASSPTAGGFAEAFF. The variable domain in full, with the rest retrieved from reference TRBV2 and TRBJ1-1, is EPEVTQTPSHQVTQMGQEVILRCVPISNHLYFYWYRQILGQKVEFLVSFYNNEISEKSEIFDDQFSVERPDGSNFTLKIRSTKLEDSAMYFCASSPTAGGFAEAFFGQGTRLTVV.